Presented here are 18 T cell receptor beta chains from one specimen sequenced in a study of blood T cell repertoires in COVID-19. The data were produced by immunoSEQ multiplex PCR, yet TCRdb's version contains in-frame clones alone and is incomplete. The data contain 120,000 to 150,000 clones, about 82% of them singletons. The sample taken for sequencing was peripheral blood. These receptors were taken from a woman between 40 and 55 years old with active or convalescent COVID-19.

The rearrangement joins TRBV7-2 to TRBJ2-3; 13 nucleotides align to TRBD2. This CDR3 region has 16 residues. Trimming cost V 5 bases and J 9 bases; bases outside gene matches: 11. CDR1 and CDR2 (germline): SGHTA, FQGNSA. The CDR3 spells CASSLGLAGASRTQYF. As DNA, the CDR3 is TGTGCCAGCAGCCTAGGACTAGCGGGAGCGAGCAGGACGCAGTATTTT. The entire variable domain, with the rest obtained from reference TRBV7-2 and TRBJ2-3, is as follows: GAGVSQSPSNKVTEKGKDVELRCDPISGHTALYWYRQSLGQGLEFLIYFQGNSAPDKSGLPSDRFSAERTGGSVSTLTIQRTQQEDSAVYLCASSLGLAGASRTQYFGPGTRLTVL.

This clone was recorded a few times. V usage is TRBV9 and J usage is TRBJ2-2; D is ambiguous. The ends were cut back, 3 bases at V and 6 bases at J, with 6 bases in the middle. The CDR3 is 12 amino acids. Germline CDR1 reads SGDLS; CDR2 reads YYNGEE. The CDR3 sequence is CASSALPGELFF. The CDR3 DNA sequence: TGTGCCAGCAGCGCCCTTCCCGGGGAGCTGTTTTTT.

V is TRBV5-1 and J is TRBJ1-2, with D tentatively TRBD1 (5 bases). V was trimmed by 1 base and J by 2 bases, leaving 12 bases between them. CDR3 size: 15 residues. Germline CDR1 is SGHRS and CDR2 is YFSETQ. The CDR3 region has the DNA TGCGCCAGCAGCTTGACAGGTCTGGTAAACTATGGCTACACCTTC. Translation gives CASSLTGLVNYGYTF.

This clone turned up a few times. The V gene is TRBV5-1, the J gene TRBJ1-6; perhaps TRBD1 as D (5 bases). Germline CDR1 reads SGHRS; CDR2 reads YFSETQ. V lost 1 base, J lost 5 bases, and 7 bases lay in between. This CDR3 comprises 14 residues. The CDR3 nucleotides read TGCGCCAGCAGCTTGATAGGGGATAATTCACCCCTCCACTTT. Amino acids: CASSLIGDNSPLHF.

This chain uses TRBV28 with TRBJ2-7; 7 nucleotides align to TRBD1. The V and J ends lost 8 bases and 4 bases, in that order; junction bases with no gene match: 5. The CDR3 covers 12 residues. Looked up from germline, CDR1 is MDHEN and CDR2 is SYDVKM. CDR3 amino acids: CASRQGVYEQYF. The CDR3 region has the DNA TGTGCCAGCCGACAGGGTGTGTACGAGCAGTACTTC.

CDR3 bases: TGTGCCAGCAGTTACAGGGGGCAGGATAATTCACCCCTCCACTTT. Amino acids: CASSYRGQDNSPLHF. The chain couples TRBV6-5 to TRBJ1-6, with 7 nucleotides matching TRBD1. The germline gives CDR1 MNHEY, CDR2 SVGAGI. Trimming at V came to 2 bases and at J to 5 bases, leaving 3 bases not matched to a gene. The CDR3 has 15 residues.

This rearrangement joins TRBV6-2 or TRBV6-3 to TRBJ2-2, with 12 positions matching TRBD2. J gave up 5 bases and V 5 bases, and 12 bases lay outside the gene matches. CDR1 is MNHEY and CDR2 is SVGEGT in the germline V gene. The CDR3 contains 18 residues. CDR3 sequence (DNA): TGTGCCAGCAGTACGACTAGCGGGAGAATTTTGTGGACCGGGGAGCTGTTTTTT. It specifies CASSTTSGRILWTGELFF.

The V call is TRBV3-1 (or the pseudogene TRBV3-2), the J call TRBJ2-7; 7 bases agree with TRBD1. The germline V gene encodes CDR1 LGHDT and CDR2 YNNKEL (reference sequence). V lost 4 bases to trimming and J lost 4 bases; unmatched junction nucleotides: 7. The CDR3 consists of 14 residues. This chain's CDR3 is CASSPMGTDYEQYF. CDR3 DNA sequence: TGTGCCAGCAGCCCGATGGGGACAGATTACGAGCAGTACTTC.

V usage is TRBV7-8 and J usage is TRBJ2-7; TRBD1 aligns across 8 bases. V trimming: 5 bases; J trimming: 4 bases; junction bases outside the gene matches: 7. This CDR3 is built from 14 residues. Germline assignment: CDR1 SGHVS and CDR2 FQNEAQ. The CDR3 here is CASSRVRQGYEQYF. CDR3 nucleotides: TGTGCCAGCAGCCGAGTGCGACAGGGGTACGAGCAGTACTTC.

The chain recombines TRBV5-1 with TRBJ1-3; D might be TRBD1 (5 bases). The CDR3 is 15 amino acids. Trimming pared 3 bases from V and 3 bases from J, leaving 13 bases between. Germline V gives CDR1 SGHRS, CDR2 YFSETQ. The CDR3 DNA reads as TGCGCCAGCAGCTCGGAGGGGAAGGGTGGAAACACCATATATTTT. Its protein product is CASSSEGKGGNTIYF.

The rearrangement joins TRBV21-1 to TRBJ1-5. TRBV21-1 has pseudogene status. CDR3 size: 17 residues. CDR3 DNA: TGTGCCAGCAGCAAAGTAGAGGGTGATTATAGCAATCAGCCCCAGCATTTT. The encoded protein is CASSKVEGDYSNQPQHF.

This clone was observed a handful of times. This chain links TRBV7-8 with TRBJ2-2; 7 nucleotides line up with TRBD1. The V gene end was trimmed by 1 base and the J gene end by 7 bases; junction bases not matched to a gene: 6. The CDR3 is made up of 15 amino acids. Germline-derived CDR1 and CDR2 are SGHVS and FQNEAQ. The CDR3 coding sequence is TGTGCCAGCAGCTTAGAGGCAGGGGGACGCGGGGAGCTGTTTTTT. Encoded protein: CASSLEAGGRGELFF. Based on the CDR3 plus reference TRBV7-8 and TRBJ2-2, the full variable domain is GAGVSQSPRYKVAKRGQDVALRCDPISGHVSLFWYQQALGQGPEFLTYFQNEAQLDKSGLPSDRFFAERPEGSVSTLKIQRTQQEDSAVYLCASSLEAGGRGELFFGEGSRLTVL.

This chain links TRBV2 with TRBJ2-5, with TRBD1 matching over 9 bases. This CDR3 comprises 15 residues. Germline V gene data show CDR1 as SNHLY and CDR2 as FYNNEI. V shed 5 bases, J shed 5 bases, and the junction held 9 bases outside the gene matches. CDR3 nucleotide sequence: TGTGCCAGCAGTACCCCGGGACAGGGCTTCGAGACCCAGTACTTC. Its protein is CASSTPGQGFETQYF. The full variable domain, completed using reference TRBV2 and TRBJ2-5, is EPEVTQTPSHQVTQMGQEVILRCVPISNHLYFYWYRQILGQKVEFLVSFYNNEISEKSEIFDDQFSVERPDGSNFTLKIRSTKLEDSAMYFCASSTPGQGFETQYFGPGTRLLVL.

The chain couples TRBV24-1 to TRBJ2-1; D might be TRBD1 (8 bases). Germline V gives CDR1 KGHDR, CDR2 SFDVKD. This CDR3 is 16 amino acids long. V shed 9 bases and J shed 0 bases, with 17 bases lying between them. The CDR3 nucleotides read TGTGCCACCGGGGATTACAGGGGGGGCTCCTACAATGAGCAGTTCTTC. This translates into CATGDYRGGSYNEQFF.

This clone was picked up a small number of times. The gene calls are TRBV24-1 and TRBJ2-7; 8 bases match TRBD1. V was clipped by 10 bases and J by 2 bases; unmatched bases: 9. The CDR3 is 14 amino acids. CDR1 and CDR2 from the germline V gene are KGHDR and SFDVKD. The CDR3 DNA sequence: TGTGCCACTGAATCGACAGGGGCAACCTACGAGCAGTACTTC. Its protein is CATESTGATYEQYF.

The gene calls are TRBV7-9 and TRBJ1-1; D gene unclear. The V gene lost 6 bases and the J gene lost 1 base, with 21 bases spanning the gap. This CDR3 has 17 amino acids. In germline, CDR1 is SEHNR, CDR2 FQNEAQ (reference sequence). For the CDR3, the DNA is TGTGCCAGCAGATCAACCTCCCACCAGTACAGGAACACTGAAGCTTTCTTT. Translation gives CASRSTSHQYRNTEAFF.

The chain combines TRBV6-5 with TRBJ2-7; D may be TRBD1 (6 bases). The CDR3 is 13 residues long. Germline CDR1 reads MNHEY; CDR2 reads SVGAGI. V was shortened by 6 bases and J by 6 bases, with 15 bases between the two germline ends. The CDR3 DNA follows: TGTGCCAGCAGCGCCGACAGGCCTAGCGAGCAGTACTTC. Its translation: CASSADRPSEQYF.

V is TRBV11-3 and J is TRBJ2-2, with D possibly TRBD1 on 6 matching bases. V dropped 5 bases and J dropped 5 bases, with 12 bases sitting between them. This CDR3 contains 14 residues. Germline V CDR1 and CDR2: SGHNT, YENEEA. The DNA of the CDR3 is TGTGCCAGCAGCCTCTTACAGGGAACCGGGGAGCTGTTTTTT. Translating it yields CASSLLQGTGELFF. The full variable domain, its missing parts supplied by reference TRBV11-3 and TRBJ2-2, is EAGVVQSPRYKIIEKKQPVAFWCNPISGHNTLYWYLQNLGQGPELLIRYENEEAVDDSQLPKDRFSAERLKGVDSTLKIQPAELGDSAVYLCASSLLQGTGELFFGEGSRLTVL.